The present T cell receptor beta chain was sequenced within a study of long-term antiretroviral therapy in people with HIV. Study at large: The oldest samples precede the 2015 immediate-ART recommendation by about a decade.

Sequencing used immunoSEQ v3.0 at survey level. TCRdb keeps only in-frame clones here, not all; method: immunoSEQ multiplex PCR. The sample carries about 16,000 clones, roughly 85% recorded once. J was trimmed by 4 bases and V by 4 bases; bases with no gene match: 6. CDR3 size: 15 residues. Germline V gene data show CDR1 as MDHEN and CDR2 as SYDVKM. The chain uses TRBV28 and TRBJ1-5, with 8 bases matching TRBD1. This clonotype was obtained from a woman aged 35 to 49 with HIV. Here the sequenced sample was unsorted PBMCs, taken 0.5 years after starting antiretroviral therapy. The CDR3 loop is CASSSPGQENQPQHF. The DNA for the CDR3 is TGTGCCAGCAGTTCCCCGGGACAGGAGAATCAGCCCCAGCATTTT.